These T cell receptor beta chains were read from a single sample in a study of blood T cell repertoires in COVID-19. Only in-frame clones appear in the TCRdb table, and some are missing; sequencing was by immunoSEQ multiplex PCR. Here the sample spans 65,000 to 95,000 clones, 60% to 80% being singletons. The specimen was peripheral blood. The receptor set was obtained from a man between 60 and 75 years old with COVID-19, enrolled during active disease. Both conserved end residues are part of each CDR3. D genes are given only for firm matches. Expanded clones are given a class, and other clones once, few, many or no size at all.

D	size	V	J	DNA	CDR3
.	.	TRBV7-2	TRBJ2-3	TGTGCCAGCAGCTTATGGCATGGAGGCACAGATACGCAGTATTTT	CASSLWHGGTDTQYF
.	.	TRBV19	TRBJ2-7	TGTGCCAGTAGCCCTCGTCCGTTAGAAGCTGCCACCCTCTACGAGCAGTACTTC	CASSPRPLEAATLYEQYF
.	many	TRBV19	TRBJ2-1	TGTGCCAGTAGTATACAGGATAGCTCCTACAATGAGCAGTTCTTC	CASSIQDSSYNEQFF
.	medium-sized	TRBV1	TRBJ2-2	TGCACCAGCAGCCACCCAGCGCCGGGACACAACACCGGGGAGCTGTTTTTT	CTSSHPAPGHNTGELFF
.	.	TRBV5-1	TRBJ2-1	TGCGCCAGCAGCATAGAGGGGCGGGAAAGAAATGAGCAGTTCTTC	CASSIEGRERNEQFF
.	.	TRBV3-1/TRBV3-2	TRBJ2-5	TGTGCCAGCAGCCAAGCAATTAGCGGACCCGCGGAGACCCAGTACTTC	CASSQAISGPAETQYF
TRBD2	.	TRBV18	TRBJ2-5	TGTGCCAGCTCACCACCTCGCGGGAGGGCCCTCCCCCAAGAGACCCAGTACTTC	CASSPPRGRALPQETQYF
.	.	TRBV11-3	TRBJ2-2	TGTGCCAGCAGCCCCAGGGCAGGGGTCCCCGGGGAGCTGTTTTTT	CASSPRAGVPGELFF
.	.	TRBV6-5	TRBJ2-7	TGTGCCAGCCGGGCCGAGGACAGATTTCCCTACGAGCAGTACTTC	CASRAEDRFPYEQYF
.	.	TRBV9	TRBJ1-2	TGTGCCAGCAGCGTAATGATAGACTATGGCTACACCTTC	CASSVMIDYGYTF
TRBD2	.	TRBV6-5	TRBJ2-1	TGTGCCAGCAGAACTAGCGGGGGACTCCGGCAGTTCTTC	CASRTSGGLRQFF
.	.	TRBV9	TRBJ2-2	TGTGCCAGCGGGGGGAGGAACACCGGGGAGCTGTTTTTT	CASGGRNTGELFF